There are a few counts of the clone carrying this T cell receptor (beta chain). What it binds is not known. A much larger clone lies one base from this, so it may be a read error. These data come from a study of blood T cells in healthy people across ages. General observations from the study: Measured against age, TCR beta diversity per million T cells decreased in a roughly linear manner. Leaving the PBMCs unsorted stopped any conclusive comparison of naive versus antigen-experienced cells.

The study recruited healthy Caucasian donors from Russia who were aged roughly 6 to 95. A second PCR of 7 to 11 cycles used a sample-barcoded 5' primer and a J-beta primer mix. TCRdb fed the 5' RACE reads into MiXCR, producing one record per CDR3 protein. The profile shows 590,000 or so distinct CDR3 sequences, approximately 30% of them singletons. This CDR3 contains 17 residues. Germline-derived CDR1 and CDR2 are DFQATT and SNEGSKA (reference sequence). Trimming at V came to 5 bases and at J to 8 bases, leaving 23 bases not matched to a gene. The TCR sequence derives from a woman of 80 years or more in good health. The J gene is TRBJ1-2, the V gene TRBV20-1; TRBD1 agrees at 7 bases. The sample comprised blood. CDR3 coding DNA: TGCAGTGCTCCCGGGGGGAGGGGACAGACGACAACGACGGGCTACACCTTC. This translates into CSAPGGRGQTTTTGYTF.